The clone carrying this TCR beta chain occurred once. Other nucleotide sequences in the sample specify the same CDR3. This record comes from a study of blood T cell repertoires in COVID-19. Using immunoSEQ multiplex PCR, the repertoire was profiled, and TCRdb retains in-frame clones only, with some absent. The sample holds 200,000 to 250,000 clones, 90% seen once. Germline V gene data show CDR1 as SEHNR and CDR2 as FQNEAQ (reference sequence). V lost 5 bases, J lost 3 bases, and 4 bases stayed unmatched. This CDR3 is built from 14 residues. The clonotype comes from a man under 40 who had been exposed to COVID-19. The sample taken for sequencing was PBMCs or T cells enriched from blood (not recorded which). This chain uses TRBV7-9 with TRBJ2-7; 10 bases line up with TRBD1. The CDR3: CASSPRDRGYEQYF. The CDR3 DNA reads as TGTGCCAGCAGCCCACGGGACAGGGGCTACGAGCAGTACTTC.